Listed here are 10 T cell receptor beta chains from one sample, sequenced in a study of shared clonotypes between healthy human individuals. Repertoires were generated with immunoSEQ multiplex PCR, while TCRdb's copy carries only in-frame clones and drops some. The sample carries around 720,000 clones, around 78% recorded once. Material: memory CD4+ T cells sorted from blood. Documented subset: CD45RA-negative fraction. Receptors were obtained from a woman aged 25 to 39 in good health.

In DNA, the CDR3 is TGTGCCAGCAGTTGGGGGACACCCTCCTACGAGCAGTACTTC. It translates to CASSWGTPSYEQYF. The chain has TRBV6-4 and TRBJ2-7, with D maybe TRBD1 (6 bases). V lost 5 bases and J lost 0, with 11 bases in between. This CDR3 has 14 amino acids. The germline V gene has CDR1 MRHNA and CDR2 SNTAGT.

This rearrangement joins TRBV29-1 to TRBJ2-2; D may correspond to TRBD1 or TRBD2 (5 bases each). V was cut by 4 bases and J by 4 bases, with 10 bases left in between. The CDR3 sequence is 13 residues long. The germline V gene encodes CDR1 SQVTM and CDR2 ANQGSEA. As DNA, the CDR3 is TGCAGCGTTGGAGGGGCGCCCACCGGGGAGCTGTTTTTT. Its translation is CSVGGAPTGELFF.

The chain is built from TRBV19 and TRBJ2-3; D perhaps matches TRBD1 (6 bases). Per the germline V gene, CDR1 is LNHDA and CDR2 is SQIVND (reference sequence). V was pared by 6 bases and J by 0 bases, with 16 bases between. The CDR3 spans 16 residues. In nucleotides, the CDR3 is TGTGCCAGTAGCCCGGACAGCGAGTTAAGCACAGATACGCAGTATTTT. This encodes CASSPDSELSTDTQYF.

This chain connects TRBV10-1 to TRBJ2-7; 7 bases agree with TRBD1. CDR1 and CDR2 from the germline V gene are WNHNN and SYGVQD (reference sequence). This CDR3 contains 13 residues. In DNA form, the CDR3 reads TGCTCCACGAAGGGACAGCTTTTGGGGGAGCAGTACTTC. Its protein is CSTKGQLLGEQYF.

The chain uses TRBV29-1 and TRBJ1-5; TRBD1 might be the D (5 bases). Trimming left V 7 bases short and J 6 bases short, with 13 bases between. The CDR3 is made up of 12 amino acids. Looked up from germline, CDR1 is SQVTM and CDR2 is ANQGSEA. CDR3 amino acids: CSAGEGSQPQHF. CDR3 nucleotides: TGCAGCGCCGGGGAGGGGAGTCAGCCCCAGCATTTT.

A single count supports this clone. The gene calls are TRBV11-2 and TRBJ1-1; D unresolved. The germline V and J ends were trimmed by 1 base and 8 bases, with 11 bases remaining between them. The CDR3 extends over 13 amino acids. The germline gives CDR1 SGHAT, CDR2 FQNNGV. The CDR3 spells CASSLAVETEAFF. The DNA for the CDR3 is TGTGCCAGCAGCTTAGCGGTGGAGACAGAAGCTTTCTTT.

V and J are TRBV6-1 and TRBJ2-3; no clear D. The CDR3 totals 13 residues. Trimming cost V 5 bases and J 6 bases, with 12 bases left between them. Germline V gene sequence: CDR1 MNHNS, CDR2 SASEGT. CDR3 DNA: TGTGCCAGCAGTACGTCCTTTATGGATACGCAGTATTTT. Translated: CASSTSFMDTQYF.

About this clone itself: This may come from a read error, since a much larger clone is one base off. V is TRBV5-6 and J is TRBJ1-2, with D unresolved. Trimming cost V 3 bases and J 6 bases, with 0 bases left between them. The CDR3 spans 9 residues. Germline V gene sequence: CDR1 SGHDT, CDR2 YYEEEE. CDR3 loop: CASSYGYTF. CDR3 nucleotide sequence: TGTGCCAGCAGCTATGGCTACACCTTC.

The chain links TRBV14 to TRBJ1-1, with 8 bases fitting TRBD1. The CDR3 covers 15 residues. Trimming cost V 4 bases and J 2 bases; bases outside gene matches: 6. In germline, CDR1 is SGHDN, CDR2 FVKESK. CDR3 nucleotide sequence: TGTGCCAGCAGCCCGACGACAGGGGCCAACACTGAAGCTTTCTTT. Translated, it gives CASSPTTGANTEAFF.

This sequence joins TRBV4-2 and TRBJ1-6; D is undetermined. Trimming took off 2 bases at V and 13 bases at J, with 9 bases between the two ends. Germline CDR1 reads LGHNA; CDR2 reads YNFKEQ. This CDR3 spans 12 amino acids. CDR3 in DNA: TGTGCCAGCAGCCAACCTCTGGGTCCCCTCCACTTT. Protein product: CASSQPLGPLHF.